This T cell receptor beta chain stems from a study of OX40 agonist ivuxolimab in advanced cancers. Background for the entire study: Ivuxolimab, which targeted the costimulatory receptor OX40 (CD134), was an agonistic, fully human IgG2 monoclonal antibody. Intravenous ivuxolimab was administered to patients every 2 weeks at six dose levels: 0.01, 0.1, 0.3, 1.5, 3 and 10 mg/kg. Of the roughly 51 patients in dose escalation, about 19 had hepatocellular carcinoma, around 15 had melanoma, 9 had renal cell carcinoma and 9 had head and neck cancer. A male proportion of approximately 83% and a mean age of 60 years, ranging from 23 to 79, were recorded for the dose-escalation cohort. Patients were allowed to have had prior anti-PD-1, anti-PD-L1 or anti-CTLA-4 therapy, and 40% of the dose-escalation patients had been treated with checkpoint inhibitors. Partial responses occurred in three dose-escalation patients, of whom one had hepatocellular carcinoma and two had cutaneous melanoma. Peripheral TCRbeta sequencing was intended to test whether TCR sequence diversity was altered and clonal T-cell expansion was caused by ivuxolimab. The paper describes the monotherapy dose-escalation part (N ≈ 52 patients) of the phase I trial of ivuxolimab. General study outcomes and caveats: Low levels of normalized T-cell clonal expansion were also shown by some nonresponding patients. Partial responders in the 0.1-3.0 mg/kg groups had among the lowest normalized peripheral clonal expansion, especially among CD8+ T cells. After ivuxolimab, more expanded clones were found on average in CD8+ T cells than in CD4+ T cells. The antigen specificity of the clonally expanded peripheral T cells was not determined. At doses from 0.1 to 3.0 mg/kg, clonal expansion was seen in both CD4+ and CD8+ blood T cells between baseline and week 6.

Genomic DNA was extracted from sorted cells for sequencing of the TCRbeta CDR3 region. The immunoSEQ Assay was used for sequencing of TCRbeta CDR3 regions. Imported from immuneACCESS, the table was reduced by TCRdb to in-frame sequences with V and J called. These copies leave out some clones; in studies compared against another copy, an unresolved V gene accounts for under half, and the cause of the remainder is not known. This sample comprises about 61,000 clones, 82% of them detected only once. Together, the top ten hold less than 0.6% of the sample. Comments on this clone: This clone's antigen is unknown. Per-base qualities were not stored, and no clone one base away is much larger.

Here V drops 0 bases and J drops 7 bases, and the junction holds 5 bases not matched to any gene. CDR1 MNHEY and CDR2 SMNVEV are derived from the germline V gene (reference sequence). The CDR3 goes from the cysteine to the phenylalanine over 14 residues. Only the CDR3 region is kept as DNA, spanning 42 bases read in frame from base 1. Patients with autoimmune disease history or receiving systemic immunosuppression were excluded from the trial. Peripheral blood for TCR sequencing was collected from all dose cohorts at baseline, on cycle 4 day 1, and on cycle 7 day 1. The samples were taken from a phase I, first-in-human, multicenter, open-label dose-escalation trial of ivuxolimab. The trial enrolled adults with locally advanced or metastatic head and neck squamous cell, hepatocellular, melanoma or renal cell carcinoma. Before TCR sequencing, CD4+ and CD8+ T cells were separately sorted from peripheral blood.

This sample comprised CD4+ or CD8+ T cells sorted from blood, obtained in a trial of the OX40 agonist ivuxolimab. The sequence was obtained from an adult with an advanced solid tumor such as melanoma, head and neck, liver or kidney cancer. The sequence links TRBV27 to TRBJ1-1; 7 middle bases align to TRBD1. The CDR3 reads as follows: CASSLSGQRFEAFF. The DNA sequence is given as TGTGCCAGCAGTTTATCGGGACAGCGTTTTGAAGCTTTCTTT.